What follows describes a single TCR beta chain. Antigen: not known. V was trimmed by 2 bases and J by 2 bases, leaving 19 bases between them. Per the germline V gene, CDR1 is SGHTA and CDR2 is FQGNSA. This CDR3 contains 18 residues. The sample originates from a study of graft-versus-host responses after intestinal transplantation. Across the study: Among the recipients, transplants were multivisceral, liver-intestinal, or isolated intestinal. Recipients uniformly received anti-thymocyte globulin induction, followed by tacrolimus and steroids for approximately 3 years.

Study conclusions and caveats: Peak circulating GvH clone levels were associated with early post-transplant HvG declines.

Clones were read by immunoSEQ multiplex PCR, and TCRdb kept only the in-frame ones, dropping some. The table lists 85,000 to 130,000 clones, roughly 87% of them singletons. The chain uses TRBV7-2 and TRBJ1-5, with D possibly TRBD1 on 6 matching bases. This sample comprised unstimulated CD4+ T cells sorted from spleen or lymph node cells, obtained before intestinal transplant. The sequence derives from a human donor who received an intestinal transplant. CDR3 amino acids: CASSLRPLRGPGNQPQHF. DNA for the CDR3: TGTGCCAGCAGCTTAAGGCCACTCAGGGGTCCGGGCAATCAGCCCCAGCATTTT.